A single sample is the source of the 13 T cell receptor beta chains below, sequenced in a study of vaccination effects on CD4 cells after COVID-19. Antigen-specific CD4+ T cell clonotypes were called by their expansion after viral peptide-pool culture in ViraFEST. Cultured cells yielded isolated CD4+ T cells after roughly 11 days. Antigens of these TCRs are unknown. Some clones are missing from TCRdb's copy, which holds only in-frame ones; the method was immunoSEQ multiplex PCR. The data show tens of thousands of clones, with 65% to 90% seen just once and 2% to 3% held by the top ten. Source: CD4+ T cells from PBMCs cultured with HCoV-229E spike peptides, taken before COVID-19 vaccination. These receptors all come from a human donor who received a COVID-19 vaccine.

The rearrangement uses TRBV19 and TRBJ2-5; 7 bases map to TRBD1. Germline V lookup: CDR1 LNHDA, CDR2 SQIVND (reference sequence). V was clipped by 9 bases and J by 1 base; unmatched bases: 5. This CDR3 is 13 amino acids long. The CDR3 protein is CASGDRVQETQYF. The CDR3 DNA sequence: TGTGCCAGCGGAGACAGGGTCCAAGAGACCCAGTACTTC.

The chain couples TRBV6-5 to TRBJ2-5, with D perhaps matching TRBD1 or TRBD2 (5 bases each). This CDR3 region has 14 residues. CDR1 is MNHEY, CDR2 SVGAGI, per germline. The ends were cut back, 6 bases at V and 1 base at J, with 12 bases in the middle. The chain's CDR3 is CASSHMRGQETQYF. CDR3 in DNA: TGTGCCAGCAGCCACATGAGGGGCCAAGAGACCCAGTACTTC.

This clone was counted once. The genes are TRBV19 and TRBJ2-3, with 11 bases aligning to TRBD2. Per germline, CDR1 LNHDA and CDR2 SQIVND (reference sequence). The CDR3 contains 15 residues. V dropped 10 bases and J dropped 4; count of bases not matched to a gene: 10. This CDR3 reads CATRNSGGAADTQYF. The CDR3 DNA follows: TGTGCCACGCGCAATAGCGGGGGGGCCGCAGATACGCAGTATTTT.

This chain uses TRBV7-6 with TRBJ2-5, with D possibly matching TRBD2 (7 bases). The CDR3 has 15 residues. V was shortened by 1 base and J by 10 bases, with 19 bases between the two germline ends. The germline CDR1 and CDR2 sequences are SGHVS and FNYEAQ. CDR3 in DNA: TGTGCCAGCAGCTTAGATGGGGGGGGGCGAAAGGTCCAGTACTTC. It codes for CASSLDGGGRKVQYF.

V usage is TRBV7-8 and J usage is TRBJ2-7; 9 nucleotides match TRBD2. The CDR3 length is 14 residues. J lost 3 bases, V lost 5 bases, and 5 bases had no gene match. CDR1 is SGHVS, CDR2 FQNEAQ, per germline. CDR3 residues: CASSHRLADYEQYV. CDR3 DNA: TGTGCCAGCAGCCACAGACTAGCGGACTACGAGCAGTACGTC.

This chain uses TRBV5-1 with TRBJ2-3; 9 bases line up with TRBD1. The CDR3 has 15 residues. CDR1 and CDR2 from the germline V gene are SGHRS and YFSETQ. The ends lost 4 bases at V and 2 bases at J; junction bases unmatched: 5. The CDR3 DNA is TGCGCCAGCAGCGCAGACAGGGGGGACACAGATACGCAGTATTTT. It yields the protein CASSADRGDTDTQYF.

The chain carries TRBV6-6 and TRBJ2-1; D not resolved. This CDR3 comprises 12 residues. Trimming cost V 6 bases and J 10 bases, with 13 bases left between them. Germline values: CDR1 MNHNY, CDR2 SVGAGI (reference sequence). Here the CDR3 DNA reads TGTGCCAGCAGCCATCCCCTGGCCGAGCAGTTCTTC. The encoded protein is CASSHPLAEQFF.

This sequence joins TRBV6-5 and TRBJ2-4; D is undetermined. Germline V CDR1 and CDR2: MNHEY, SVGAGI. There are 14 residues in the CDR3. Trimming shortened V by 7 bases and J by 0 bases, and 10 bases separated the two germline ends. CDR3 coding DNA: TGTGCCAGCAACCGAGGAATAGCCAAAAACATTCAGTACTTC. This codes for CASNRGIAKNIQYF.

V usage is TRBV5-1 and J usage is TRBJ2-7; D might be TRBD1 (5 bases). Germline assignment: CDR1 SGHRS and CDR2 YFSETQ. With 4 bases removed from V and 4 bases from J, the gap between germline ends came to 21 bases. The CDR3 is made up of 16 amino acids. The CDR3 region is CASSPDLKTAPYEQYV. For the CDR3, the DNA is TGCGCCAGCAGCCCCGACCTCAAGACAGCTCCTTACGAGCAGTACGTC.

The chain is built from TRBV6-5 and TRBJ2-5; D perhaps matches TRBD1 (6 bases). The CDR3 runs 14 residues. V lost 5 bases, J lost 9 bases, and 19 bases lay in between. Looked up from germline, CDR1 is MNHEY and CDR2 is SVGAGI. CDR3 sequence (DNA): TGTGCCAGCAGTCGAACCGGGACAAACTCAGCCCAGTACTTC. It yields the protein CASSRTGTNSAQYF.

The chain combines TRBV7-9 with TRBJ1-1, with D perhaps TRBD1 (6 bases). This CDR3 is 13 amino acids long. Deletions cut 2 bases from V and 8 bases from J, with 12 bases between. CDR1 and CDR2 from the germline V gene are SEHNR and FQNEAQ (reference sequence). The CDR3 is CASSLMEDSEAFF. CDR3 in DNA: TGTGCCAGCAGCTTAATGGAGGACAGCGAAGCTTTCTTT.

The count of this clone is one. The chain recombines TRBV5-1 with TRBJ2-5, with D perhaps matching TRBD1 (6 bases). Trimming removed 0 bases at V and 3 bases at J, with 12 bases between. Germline CDR1 SGHRS, CDR2 YFSETQ. CDR3 length: 15 amino acids. The CDR3 bases are TGCGCCAGCAGCTTGGACGGCAGGGGCAAAGAGACCCAGTACTTC. Its protein product is CASSLDGRGKETQYF.

The rearrangement uses TRBV7-2 and TRBJ2-5, with 9 bases identical to TRBD2. The CDR3 is 18 amino acids. CDR1 and CDR2 (germline): SGHTA, FQGNSA. Losses at the gene ends were 1 base for V and 4 bases for J; bases not matched to a gene: 13. CDR3 loop: CASSLVFSGGGAVETQYF. For the CDR3, the DNA is TGTGCCAGCAGCTTAGTCTTTAGTGGCGGGGGGGCCGTAGAGACCCAGTACTTC.